This TCR beta chain is drawn from a study of blood T cell repertoires in COVID-19. Across the whole study: T cells, B-cell-depleted T cells, or PBMCs provided the cDNA or gDNA that served as material.

Assay used: immunoSEQ multiplex PCR; TCRdb lists only in-frame clones, some missing. The sample has about 54,000 clones; around nine tenths are singletons. The CDR3 has 13 residues. Germline V CDR1 and CDR2: SGHAT, FQNNGV. Trimming took off 5 bases at V and 2 bases at J, with 9 bases between the two ends. The sequence was obtained from a woman in her thirties or forties with active COVID-19. Sample: peripheral blood. The chain has TRBV11-2 and TRBJ1-2; no firm D call. In DNA form, the CDR3 reads TGTGCCAGCAGCCACACAGTGAACTATGGCTACACCTTC. It is translated as CASSHTVNYGYTF.